The next 23 T cell receptor beta chains were all read from a single sample in a study of blood T cells in healthy people across ages. A J-beta primer mix and a sample-barcoded 5' primer were used in a second PCR of roughly 7 to 12 cycles. TCRdb reprocessed the 5' RACE reads via MiXCR and lists one record per CDR3 protein. Here the sample spans about a million distinct CDR3 sequences, more than 30% being singletons. Input material: blood. Receptors were obtained from a man younger than 30 in good health.

This clonotype was seen at least ten times. The chain has TRBV20-1 and TRBJ2-3; D tentatively reads TRBD1 or TRBD2 (5 bases each). Looked up from germline, CDR1 is DFQATT and CDR2 is SNEGSKA (reference sequence). V lost 6 bases and J 1 base, leaving 11 bases between the germline ends. The CDR3 is 13 amino acids. The chain's CDR3 is CSATWDGTDTQYF. CDR3 in DNA: TGCAGTGCCACCTGGGACGGCACAGATACGCAGTATTTT.

This clonotype was counted only a few times. The chain uses TRBV9 and TRBJ2-1, with 9 bases lining up with TRBD2. The V gene's germline CDR1 is SGDLS and CDR2 YYNGEE. CDR3 length: 16 residues. V was pared by 0 bases and J by 6 bases, with 7 bases of the junction left unmatched. The CDR3 DNA is TGTGCCAGCAGCGTAGTTCCCCTAGCGGGGTTCAATGAGCAGTTCTTC. It translates to CASSVVPLAGFNEQFF.

This clonotype was recorded a few times. The rearrangement uses TRBV5-5 and TRBJ2-7; unclear D gene. This CDR3 comprises 12 residues. CDR1 is SGHKS, CDR2 YYEKEE, per germline (reference sequence). Trimming shortened V by 3 bases and J by 6 bases, and 10 bases separated the two germline ends. CDR3: CASSSWALEQYF. DNA of the CDR3: TGTGCCAGCAGCTCTTGGGCTCTCGAGCAGTACTTC. The full variable domain, with the rest looked up from reference TRBV5-5 and TRBJ2-7, is DAGVTQSPTHLIKTRGQQVTLRCSPISGHKSVSWYQQVLGQGPQFIFQYYEKEERGRGNFPDRFSARQFPNYSSELNVNALLLGDSALYLCASSSWALEQYFGPGTRLTVT.

In its sample, this clonotype was seen many times. The rearrangement joins TRBV20-1 to TRBJ2-7, with 9 bases identical to TRBD1. V trimming: 6 bases; J trimming: 5 bases; junction bases outside the gene matches: 8. Germline CDR1 is DFQATT and CDR2 is SNEGSKA (reference sequence). This CDR3 is built from 13 residues. Here the CDR3 reads CSALTGGVNEQYF. The CDR3 region has the DNA TGCAGTGCCCTGACAGGGGGGGTAAACGAGCAGTACTTC.

This clonotype was seen only a few times. The chain recombines TRBV4-2 with TRBJ2-7, with a weak D call TRBD1 (6 bases). Trimming pared 0 bases from V and 8 bases from J, leaving 14 bases between. The CDR3 length is 14 residues. The germline gives CDR1 LGHNA, CDR2 YNFKEQ. The CDR3 nucleotides are TGTGCCAGCAGCCAAGACCCTGGCACAGGGAAGCAGTACTTC. This translates into CASSQDPGTGKQYF.

This clonotype was picked up a small number of times. The chain recombines TRBV7-8 with TRBJ1-5; the D gene is possibly TRBD1 (5 bases). Deletions cut 1 base from V and 2 bases from J, with 12 bases between. The germline gives CDR1 SGHVS, CDR2 FQNEAQ. This CDR3 has 16 residues. CDR3 nucleotides: TGTGCCAGCAGCTTAGTTGCAGGGATTGGCAATCAGCCCCAGCATTTT. Protein sequence: CASSLVAGIGNQPQHF.

This clonotype was counted only a few times. The chain joins TRBV24-1 to TRBJ1-1; TRBD1 aligns across 7 bases. The CDR3 has 14 amino acids. V was pared by 7 bases and J by 1 base, with 5 bases of the junction left unmatched. Germline V gene sequence: CDR1 KGHDR, CDR2 SFDVKD. DNA for the CDR3: TGTGCCACCAGGCCGGGACAGACGAACACTGAAGCTTTCTTT. This sequence encodes CATRPGQTNTEAFF.

This chain joins TRBV7-2 and TRBJ2-1; D is possibly TRBD2 (7 bases). V was clipped by 5 bases and J by 6 bases, with 17 bases between them. The CDR3 totals 15 residues. Germline values: CDR1 SGHTA, CDR2 FQGNSA. The CDR3 DNA follows: TGTGCCAGCAGCCCCCGGGGGGCACAGTTCAATGAGCAGTTCTTC. Its protein product is CASSPRGAQFNEQFF.

The sample holds a few counts of this clonotype. The V call is TRBV6-5, the J call TRBJ2-5, with 7 bases fitting TRBD1. Germline V lookup: CDR1 MNHEY, CDR2 SVGAGI. This CDR3 has 13 residues. V lost 9 bases and J lost 1; bases outside the gene matches: 5. Here the CDR3 DNA reads TGTGCCAGGAAAGGGACAGCCCAAGAGACCCAGTACTTC. Translated: CARKGTAQETQYF.

This clonotype has a handful of counts. This rearrangement joins TRBV6-2 or TRBV6-3 to TRBJ2-1; D might be TRBD2 (6 bases). The germline gives CDR1 MNHEY, CDR2 SVGEGT. Trimming stripped 7 bases from V and 2 bases from J, with 9 bases between. The CDR3 is 13 residues long. The CDR3 reads CASKGLAYNEQFF. For the CDR3, the DNA is TGTGCCAGCAAGGGACTCGCCTACAATGAGCAGTTCTTC.

The V gene is TRBV6-1, the J gene TRBJ1-2; possibly TRBD1 for D (6 bases). CDR3 size: 15 residues. The ends were cut back, 1 base at V and 11 bases at J, with 20 bases in the middle. Germline CDR1 MNHNS, CDR2 SASEGT. The CDR3 reads CASSEVAGVSPGYTF. The CDR3, as DNA: TGTGCCAGCAGTGAAGTTGCAGGGGTATCGCCCGGATACACCTTC.

A few counts support this clonotype. This chain uses TRBV20-1 with TRBJ1-2, with D tentatively TRBD1 (6 bases). Trimming removed 2 bases from V and 4 bases from J, with 17 bases in between. Germline V gene sequence: CDR1 DFQATT, CDR2 SNEGSKA (reference sequence). The CDR3 covers 15 residues. The CDR3 DNA reads as TGCAGTGCTAGACGCTTACAGGGATTTACCTATGGCTACACCTTC. It yields the protein CSARRLQGFTYGYTF.

A few counts support this clonotype. The rearrangement links TRBV20-1 to TRBJ2-3, with D perhaps being TRBD1 or TRBD2 (6 bases each). The CDR3 sequence is 15 residues long. Trimming left V 6 bases short and J 3 bases short, with 19 bases between. Germline V CDR1 and CDR2: DFQATT, SNEGSKA (reference sequence). The chain's CDR3 is CSASQGGIQTDTQYF. CDR3 bases: TGCAGTGCCTCCCAAGGGGGGATCCAAACAGATACGCAGTATTTT.

This clonotype turned up a few times. The V and J genes are TRBV6-5 and TRBJ2-7; 11 bases fit TRBD1. The CDR3 runs to 16 residues. Trimming took 6 bases from V and 4 from J; bases not matched to a gene: 11. The germline CDR1 and CDR2 sequences are MNHEY and SVGAGI. CDR3 coding DNA: TGTGCCAGCAGCTTTTCCGGGACAGGGGGTCCTTACGAGCAGTACTTC. Translation gives CASSFSGTGGPYEQYF.

The DNA for the CDR3 is TGCGCCAGCAGCCAAGGGGTGCAGGGGACTGAAGCTTTCTTT. It codes for CASSQGVQGTEAFF. V is TRBV4-3 and J is TRBJ1-1, with D possibly TRBD1 on 6 matching bases. This CDR3 spans 14 amino acids. V lost 1 base and J 5 bases, leaving 11 bases between the germline ends. Germline CDR1 LGHNA, CDR2 YSLEER.

This rearrangement joins TRBV6-2 or TRBV6-3 to TRBJ2-2, with 9 nucleotides matching TRBD2. Germline loops: CDR1 MNHEY, CDR2 SVGEGT. Trimming cost V 8 bases and J 1 base; bases outside gene matches: 2. The CDR3 has 14 amino acids. Written as DNA, the CDR3 is TGTGCCAGCCGAGCGGGGGGGAACACCGGGGAGCTGTTTTTT. This translates into CASRAGGNTGELFF.

In its sample, this clonotype was seen a few times. The CDR3 loop is CSVVLEWHQETQYF. CDR3 nucleotides: TGCAGCGTTGTTCTTGAATGGCACCAAGAGACCCAGTACTTC. This chain links TRBV29-1 with TRBJ2-5; unclear D gene. The CDR3 has 14 residues. V was pared by 4 bases and J by 0 bases, with 12 bases between. Germline CDR1 SQVTM, CDR2 ANQGSEA.

This clonotype has a count of ten or more. V usage is TRBV10-3 and J usage is TRBJ2-7; 11 bases agree with TRBD1. V was pared by 3 bases and J by 3 bases, with 4 bases of the junction left unmatched. CDR1 and CDR2 from the germline V gene are ENHRY and SYGVKD. The CDR3 covers 15 residues. The CDR3 spells CAISDGTGGLYEQYF. CDR3 sequence (DNA): TGTGCCATCAGTGATGGGACAGGGGGACTCTACGAGCAGTACTTC.

V and J are TRBV5-1 and TRBJ2-3; D possibly corresponds to TRBD1 (6 bases). Germline V lookup: CDR1 SGHRS, CDR2 YFSETQ. The CDR3 covers 15 residues. V dropped 1 base and J dropped 2 bases, with 11 bases sitting between them. In nucleotides, the CDR3 is TGCGCCAGCAGCTTGTATGGGGGACACACAGATACGCAGTATTTT. Translation: CASSLYGGHTDTQYF.

This clonotype was found many times. The J gene is TRBJ2-3, the V gene TRBV4-3; 9 nucleotides line up with TRBD1. The V segment lost 3 bases and the J segment 4 bases; nucleotides outside the gene matches: 2. Per germline, CDR1 LGHNA and CDR2 YSLEER. The CDR3 runs 14 residues. CDR3 sequence reads: CASSQDRGADTQYF. DNA for the CDR3: TGCGCCAGCAGCCAGGACAGGGGAGCAGATACGCAGTATTTT.

This rearrangement joins TRBV20-1 to TRBJ1-2, with D possibly being TRBD1 (5 bases). Per germline, CDR1 DFQATT and CDR2 SNEGSKA (reference sequence). The CDR3 runs 15 residues. Trimming pared 0 bases from V and 2 bases from J, leaving 13 bases between. The CDR3 DNA reads as TGCAGTGCTAGAGAGGGGGACTTCCGAAACTATGGCTACACCTTC. Translation: CSAREGDFRNYGYTF.

The rearrangement links TRBV10-3 to TRBJ2-1, with D perhaps matching TRBD1 (5 bases). V was cut by 4 bases and J by 8 bases, with 9 bases left in between. From germline, CDR1 is ENHRY and CDR2 SYGVKD. This CDR3 spans 12 amino acids. CDR3 sequence (DNA): TGTGCCATCAGTGTCCAGGGCTATGAGCAGTTCTTC. Amino acids: CAISVQGYEQFF.

The J gene is TRBJ1-4, the V gene TRBV7-2, with 8 positions matching TRBD1. Trimming at V came to 4 bases and at J to 3 bases, leaving 4 bases not matched to a gene. The CDR3 runs to 15 residues. CDR1 SGHTA and CDR2 FQGNSA come from the germline V gene. This CDR3 is CASSSRGRANEKLFF. Here the CDR3 DNA reads TGTGCCAGCAGCTCCAGGGGGCGCGCTAATGAAAAACTGTTTTTT.